These 4 T cell receptor beta chains were all obtained from the same sample, sequenced in a study of response to subunit inactivated influenza vaccine. TCRdb called the RT-PCR reads again in MiXCR, with one record for every CDR3 protein. The profile shows approximately 700,000 distinct CDR3 sequences, around 14% of them singletons. Sequenced here: PBMCs from blood, sampled 12 days after vaccination. The source of these receptors is a man aged 45 to 65 who received an inactivated influenza vaccine.

This clonotype was observed a few times. CDR3 amino acids: CASSQPGPSAGELFF. In DNA, the CDR3 is TGTGCCAGCAGCCAACCCGGACCTTCGGCCGGGGAGCTGTTTTTT. The chain carries TRBV3-1 and TRBJ2-2; D call uncertain. The CDR3 is 15 residues long. V lost 2 bases and J lost 6, with 13 bases in between. Germline V gives CDR1 LGHDT, CDR2 YNNKEL (reference sequence). Supplemented by reference TRBV3-1 and TRBJ2-2, the full variable domain reads DTAVSQTPKYLVTQMGNDKSIKCEQNLGHDTMYWYKQDSKKFLKIMFSYNNKELIINETVPNRFSPKSPDKAHLNLHINSLELGDSAVYFCASSQPGPSAGELFFGEGSRLTVL.

This clonotype was seen a few times. The J gene is TRBJ1-5, the V gene TRBV11-2, with TRBD1 identical over 7 bases. Germline-derived CDR1 and CDR2 are SGHAT and FQNNGV. The V and J ends lost 6 bases and 0 bases, in that order; junction bases with no gene match: 8. This CDR3 spans 16 amino acids. CDR3 amino acids: CASSLGQTYSNQPQHF. CDR3 sequence (DNA): TGTGCCAGCAGTTTGGGACAGACCTATAGCAATCAGCCCCAGCATTTT. The full variable domain, with the rest looked up from reference TRBV11-2 and TRBJ1-5, is EAGVAQSPRYKIIEKRQSVAFWCNPISGHATLYWYQQILGQGPKLLIQFQNNGVVDDSQLPKDRFSAERLKGVDSTLKIQPAKLEDSAVYLCASSLGQTYSNQPQHFGDGTRLSIL.

V gene TRBV7-9 combines with J gene TRBJ2-7, with no clear D. Germline V gene sequence: CDR1 SEHNR, CDR2 FQNEAQ (reference sequence). The CDR3 covers 13 residues. V lost 1 base and J lost 6, with 10 bases in between. Here the CDR3 reads CASSLELFSEQYF. CDR3 bases: TGTGCCAGCAGCTTAGAACTCTTTAGCGAGCAGTACTTC.

This chain connects TRBV5-1 to TRBJ2-6; 7 bases align to TRBD1. The CDR3 contains 19 residues. Germline V gene sequence: CDR1 SGHRS, CDR2 YFSETQ. The J segment lost 0 bases and the V segment lost 1 base, leaving 10 bases of the junction unmatched. The chain's CDR3 is CASSLSPAGTVSGANVLTF. The CDR3 DNA sequence: TGCGCCAGCAGCTTGTCGCCAGCCGGGACAGTCTCTGGGGCCAACGTCCTGACTTTC.